This T cell receptor (beta chain) came from a study of T cells in Graves' hyperthyroidism and ophthalmopathy. Study-level background: Peripheral blood was secured at the point of initial diagnosis, before any treatment.

This clonotype was seen many times. Germline V gene data show CDR1 as SGHNT and CDR2 as YYREEE (reference sequence). The CDR3 length is 15 residues. Losses at the gene ends were 4 bases for V and 2 bases for J; bases not matched to a gene: 7. TCR beta CDR3 regions were amplified from RNA transcripts. The TCR CDR3 was amplified in a first-round RT-PCR using the HTBI primer set. TCRdb re-analysed the multiplex PCR reads in MiXCR, keeping a single row per CDR3 protein. The sample has over 700,000 distinct CDR3 sequences; about a third are singletons. The chain joins TRBV5-4 to TRBJ2-5; 8 nucleotides align to TRBD2. The sequencing input was blood. The clonotype was recovered from a woman aged 40 to 49 with Graves' hyperthyroidism. The CDR3 nucleotides are TGTGCCAGCAGCGAAACTAGCGGTCGACAAGAGACCCAGTACTTC. Translated: CASSETSGRQETQYF.